The next 27 T cell receptor beta chains were all read from a single sample in a study of cytomegalovirus exposure and HLA in healthy donors (dated by TCRdb to 2015 to 2018). Libraries were made using the immunoSEQ multiplex PCR assay. TCRdb holds this immuneACCESS table with in-frame rearrangements only. Some clones are missing; in checked studies, unresolved V genes explain under half, and the rest has no known cause. The sample table lists 95,000 to 150,000 clones, 75% to 90% of them with a count of one. Clones ranked in the top ten supply more than 1.5% of the sample. Sequencing was performed on PBMCs. The receptors shown here come from a woman aged 18-29 years in good health and CMV-seronegative.

The rearrangement joins TRBV7-2 to TRBJ1-4; D is perhaps TRBD1 (5 bases). V lost 1 base to trimming and J lost 0 bases, with 15 bases between them. The CDR3 is made up of 18 amino acids. Germline CDR1 and CDR2: SGHTA and FQGNSA. The CDR3 protein is CASSLGRASLSTNEKLFF. The CDR3 DNA reads as TGTGCCAGCAGCTTAGGCAGGGCGAGCCTATCAACTAATGAAAAACTGTTTTTT.

The chain uses TRBV5-1 and TRBJ1-1; D remains unclear. CDR3 size: 15 residues. Germline CDR1 is SGHRS and CDR2 is YFSETQ. V was pared by 5 bases and J by 0 bases, with 14 bases between. The CDR3 bases are TGCGCCAGCAGTTTTCTCCCGGACTTGAACACTGAAGCTTTCTTT. The encoded protein is CASSFLPDLNTEAFF.

The V gene is TRBV29-1, the J gene TRBJ2-1; 8 bases match TRBD2. The CDR3 runs 16 residues. Germline values: CDR1 SQVTM, CDR2 ANQGSEA. V trimming: 7 bases; J trimming: 4 bases; junction bases outside the gene matches: 15. CDR3 DNA: TGCAGCGCTATTAGCGGGGCTGAGCCAGTTTACAATGAGCAGTTCTTC. It encodes CSAISGAEPVYNEQFF.

The gene calls are TRBV5-1 and TRBJ1-2, with 11 bases lining up with TRBD1. The germline CDR1 and CDR2 sequences are SGHRS and YFSETQ. The CDR3 covers 15 residues. V gave up 4 bases and J gave up 4 bases; unmatched junction bases: 6. Here the CDR3 reads CASSVGQGARYGYTF. CDR3 DNA sequence: TGCGCCAGCAGCGTCGGACAGGGGGCTCGCTATGGCTACACCTTC.

The rearrangement links TRBV13 to TRBJ2-7; D perhaps matches TRBD1 (6 bases). CDR1 PRHDT and CDR2 FYEKMQ come from the germline V gene (reference sequence). Trimming pared 4 bases from V and 0 bases from J, leaving 16 bases between. The CDR3 consists of 16 residues. Here the CDR3 DNA reads TGTGCCAGCAGCTCCTCCGAACAGGGAGCCTCCTACGAGCAGTACTTC. It is translated as CASSSSEQGASYEQYF.

J is TRBJ1-4 and V is TRBV7-9; no clear D. V lost 1 base and J lost 9, with 21 bases in between. Germline CDR1 reads SEHNR; CDR2 reads FQNEAQ (reference sequence). This CDR3 is built from 17 residues. The CDR3 is CASSLVYLGPQTQKLFF. The CDR3 nucleotides are TGTGCCAGCAGCTTAGTTTATTTGGGCCCTCAAACCCAAAAACTGTTTTTT.

V and J are TRBV6-5 and TRBJ1-5; tentatively, D is TRBD1 (6 bases). This CDR3 contains 14 residues. Trimming shortened V by 6 bases and J by 6 bases, and 15 bases separated the two germline ends. Germline CDR1 is MNHEY and CDR2 is SVGAGI. The chain's CDR3 is CASSVRGAGQPQHF. In DNA, the CDR3 is TGTGCCAGCAGCGTACGGGGGGCCGGTCAGCCCCAGCATTTT.

The chain has TRBV6-1 and TRBJ2-2; no definite D call. V was shortened by 7 bases and J by 5 bases, with 8 bases between the two germline ends. The CDR3 has 12 residues. Germline V gene lookup returns CDR1 MNHNS and CDR2 SASEGT. This chain's CDR3 is CASTPGTGELFF. In DNA form, the CDR3 reads TGTGCCAGCACCCCCGGGACCGGGGAGCTGTTTTTT.

The V call is TRBV5-1, the J call TRBJ2-7; the match to TRBD2 covers 9 bases. The J segment lost 9 bases and the V segment lost 4 bases, leaving 11 bases of the junction unmatched. This CDR3 region has 14 residues. Germline V gene data show CDR1 as SGHRS and CDR2 as YFSETQ. CDR3 sequence: CASSPATSGFGQYF. As DNA, the CDR3 is TGCGCCAGCAGCCCAGCTACTAGCGGGTTCGGGCAGTACTTC.

The chain carries TRBV7-3 and TRBJ1-1, with 7 nucleotides matching TRBD1. CDR3 length equals 15 residues. J was trimmed by 6 bases and V by 1 base; bases with no gene match: 8. CDR1 and CDR2 from the germline V gene are SGHTA and FQGTGA. The CDR3 protein is CASSLIGTGEAEAFF. In DNA form, the CDR3 reads TGTGCCAGCAGCTTAATAGGCACAGGGGAGGCTGAAGCTTTCTTT.

The V and J genes are TRBV5-8 and TRBJ2-2, with D maybe TRBD1 (6 bases). CDR3 length: 14 residues. Trimming pared 4 bases from V and 2 bases from J, leaving 9 bases between. The germline V gene has CDR1 SGHTS and CDR2 YDEGEE. CDR3 residues: CASSHRVNTGELFF. The DNA for the CDR3 is TGTGCCAGCAGCCACAGGGTCAACACCGGGGAGCTGTTTTTT.

This chain links TRBV21-1 with TRBJ2-1; the D call TRBD2 from the table was never checked on the DNA. TRBV21-1 is classified as a pseudogene. The CDR3 loop spans 15 amino acids. This CDR3 reads CASNTPSGRMHEQFF. The CDR3 DNA sequence: TGTGCCAGCAACACTCCTAGCGGGAGGATGCATGAGCAGTTCTTC.

This clone has just a few counts. The V call is TRBV6-4, the J call TRBJ1-1; perhaps TRBD1 as D (5 bases). The V gene's germline CDR1 is MRHNA and CDR2 SNTAGT. The ends were cut back, 6 bases at V and 1 base at J, with 12 bases in the middle. The CDR3 runs 14 residues. CDR3 nucleotide sequence: TGTGCCAGCAGCCCTACCGGACAGAACACTGAAGCTTTCTTT. Encoded protein: CASSPTGQNTEAFF.

The J gene is TRBJ2-2, the V gene TRBV27; 12 bases match TRBD2. The J segment lost 7 bases and the V segment lost 6 bases, leaving 6 bases of the junction unmatched. CDR3 length equals 15 residues. CDR1 and CDR2 (germline): MNHEY, SMNVEV (reference sequence). CDR3 DNA: TGTGCCAGCAGAGGACTAGCGGGATTCAACGGGGAGCTGTTTTTT. Amino acid sequence: CASRGLAGFNGELFF.

V usage is TRBV7-9 and J usage is TRBJ1-2; tentatively, D is TRBD1 (6 bases). CDR3 length: 13 amino acids. V gave up 8 bases and J gave up 0 bases, with 10 bases separating them. The V gene's germline CDR1 is SEHNR and CDR2 FQNEAQ (reference sequence). The CDR3 sequence is CASRQATNYGYTF. In DNA, the CDR3 is TGTGCCAGCCGACAGGCGACTAACTATGGCTACACCTTC.

This rearrangement joins TRBV27 to TRBJ2-1; no clear D. Germline loops: CDR1 MNHEY, CDR2 SMNVEV (reference sequence). V dropped 3 bases and J dropped 5 bases, with 8 bases sitting between them. The CDR3 sequence is 13 residues long. The CDR3 coding sequence is TGTGCCAGCAGTTTTGAGTACCACAATGAGCAGTTCTTC. It specifies CASSFEYHNEQFF.

V usage is TRBV13 and J usage is TRBJ1-1; 10 nucleotides align to TRBD1. This CDR3 is built from 14 residues. J lost 7 bases, V lost 0 bases, and 2 bases had no gene match. Germline CDR1 reads PRHDT; CDR2 reads FYEKMQ (reference sequence). The CDR3 is CASSLGGQGDEAFF. The CDR3 DNA reads as TGTGCCAGCAGCTTAGGAGGACAGGGGGATGAAGCTTTCTTT.

The rearrangement links TRBV6-1 to TRBJ1-3; no reliable D call. CDR3 length equals 13 residues. Deletions cut 2 bases from V and 4 bases from J, with 6 bases between. In germline, CDR1 is MNHNS, CDR2 SASEGT. The CDR3 DNA is TGTGCCAGCAGTGAACTAAGAGGAAACACCATATATTTT. Amino acids: CASSELRGNTIYF.

The CDR3 loop reads CASSFPVQVLTDTQYF. The CDR3 DNA reads as TGTGCCAGCAGTTTCCCGGTCCAGGTTCTCACAGATACGCAGTATTTT. The J gene is TRBJ2-3, the V gene TRBV6-5, with D unresolved. Germline V CDR1 and CDR2: MNHEY, SVGAGI. Trimming cost V 4 bases and J 2 bases, with 16 bases left between them. The CDR3 consists of 16 residues.

In regard to this clone: Germline is not matched at one junction end, which may reflect a read error. This rearrangement joins TRBV13 to TRBJ1-3; D is unclear. This CDR3 is built from 12 residues. Germline lookup yields CDR1 PRHDT and CDR2 FYEKMQ (reference sequence). The CDR3 protein is CAGGRSGNTIYF. CDR3 sequence (DNA): TGCGCCGGCGGGAGGTCTGGAAACACCATATATTTT. Drawing the rest from reference TRBV13 and TRBJ1-3, the complete variable domain is AAGVIQSPRHLIKEKRETATLKCYPIPRHDTVYWYQQGPGQDPQFLISFYEKMQSDKGSIPDRFSAQQFSDYHSELNMSSLELGDSALYFCAGGRSGNTIYFGEGSWLTVV.

This clone was seen only once. The chain couples TRBV27 to TRBJ2-3; D perhaps matches TRBD2 (6 bases). Germline V gives CDR1 MNHEY, CDR2 SMNVEV (reference sequence). This CDR3 region has 12 residues. V dropped 5 bases and J dropped 6 bases, with 9 bases sitting between them. CDR3 loop: CASSPEGDTQYF. The CDR3 bases are TGTGCCAGCAGTCCGGAGGGGGATACGCAGTATTTT.

The rearrangement joins TRBV14 to TRBJ2-7; 8 nucleotides agree with TRBD2. The CDR3 is 13 residues long. The ends lost 6 bases at V and 6 bases at J; junction bases unmatched: 7. Germline V gene data show CDR1 as SGHDN and CDR2 as FVKESK. This chain's CDR3 is CASRGREGREQYF. CDR3 coding DNA: TGTGCCAGCAGAGGACGGGAGGGCCGCGAGCAGTACTTC.

The CDR3 region has the DNA TGCGCCAGCAGTCAATCTAAGGTCCAGGGGTGTTATACTGAAGCTTTCTTT. Protein product: CASSQSKVQGCYTEAFF. The rearrangement joins TRBV23-1 to TRBJ1-1; D possibly corresponds to TRBD1 (6 bases). TRBV23-1 qualifies as an ORF whose function is uncertain. With 0 bases removed from V and 5 bases from J, the gap between germline ends came to 19 bases. This CDR3 contains 17 residues.

The J gene is TRBJ1-4, the V gene TRBV4-1; TRBD1 might be the D (6 bases). The CDR3 contains 14 residues. V gave up 0 bases and J gave up 7 bases, with 9 bases separating them. The germline V gene encodes CDR1 MGHRA and CDR2 YSYEKL. CDR3 sequence reads: CASSQERTAEKLFF. For the CDR3, the DNA is TGCGCCAGCAGCCAAGAGCGGACAGCTGAAAAACTGTTTTTT.

The CDR3 DNA follows: TGTGCCAGCAGTTTCCAGCGGGAGGGTCCGGCCGAGCAGTACTTC. Amino acid sequence: CASSFQREGPAEQYF. V gene TRBV6-1 combines with J gene TRBJ2-7, with TRBD2 identical over 10 bases. Looked up from germline, CDR1 is MNHNS and CDR2 is SASEGT. The V and J ends lost 5 bases and 6 bases, in that order; junction bases with no gene match: 10. The CDR3 extends over 15 amino acids.

The rearrangement links TRBV5-4 to TRBJ2-1; TRBD2 agrees at 9 bases. This CDR3 is 14 amino acids long. Germline lookup yields CDR1 SGHNT and CDR2 YYREEE (reference sequence). V was clipped by 0 bases and J by 8 bases; unmatched bases: 3. In DNA form, the CDR3 reads TGTGCCAGCAGCTTGGGGCTAGCGGGACATGAGCAGTTCTTC. Its translation: CASSLGLAGHEQFF.

This chain connects TRBV5-1 to TRBJ1-1, with a weak D call TRBD1 (5 bases). CDR1 is SGHRS, CDR2 YFSETQ, per germline. The CDR3 covers 15 residues. The V end lost 5 bases, the J end lost 4 bases, and 18 bases lay between the germline ends. CDR3 DNA sequence: TGCGCCAGCAGGCTACTCTCAGGGCGCGGCACTGAAGCTTTCTTT. Translated: CASRLLSGRGTEAFF.